A selection of T cell receptor beta chains follows, all from one sample in a study of blood T cell repertoires in COVID-19. Measured with immunoSEQ multiplex PCR; TCRdb has only the in-frame clones, and not every one. Here the sample spans under 250,000 clones, about 85% being singletons. Input material: peripheral blood. These receptors were collected from a man in his forties or fifties who had recovered from COVID-19. The CDR3 runs from the conserved cysteine through the conserved F or W. Each record gives: clone size, V gene, J gene, D gene, CDR3 protein, CDR3 DNA. The D gene is left open where the match is weak. Expanded clones get a size class; other rows say once, few or many, or leave the size out.

-	TRBV7-9	TRBJ2-1	TRBD1	CASSLTGPNEQFF	TGTGCCAGCAGCTTGACAGGGCCCAATGAGCAGTTCTTC
once	TRBV6-5	TRBJ1-2	TRBD1	CASSRQGNYGYTF	TGTGCCAGCAGTAGACAGGGTAACTATGGCTACACCTTC
-	TRBV18	TRBJ1-1	-	CASSPGRGLDTEAFF	TGTGCCAGCTCACCAGGGAGGGGCCTGGACACTGAAGCTTTCTTT
-	TRBV7-9	TRBJ2-1	TRBD1	CASSFWTGRKFF	TGTGCCAGCAGCTTCTGGACAGGTCGGAAGTTCTTC
-	TRBV4-1	TRBJ1-1	TRBD1	CASSQLTGSDTEAFF	TGCGCCAGCAGCCAACTGACAGGGTCAGACACTGAAGCTTTCTTT
-	TRBV5-1	TRBJ1-2	TRBD1	CASSYRTGGDGYTF	TGCGCCAGCAGCTACAGGACAGGGGGCGATGGCTACACCTTC
once	TRBV28	TRBJ2-1	-	CASTTGGASYNEQFF	TGTGCCAGCACCACTGGGGGGGCCTCCTACAATGAGCAGTTCTTC
-	TRBV7-2	TRBJ1-1	-	CASSLAVRGNTEAFF	TGTGCCAGCAGCTTAGCGGTACGAGGGAACACTGAAGCTTTCTTT
-	TRBV7-2	TRBJ2-1	TRBD2	CASSLGGRGNEQFF	TGTGCCAGCAGCTTAGGCGGGAGGGGTAATGAGCAGTTCTTC
-	TRBV25-1	TRBJ2-1	-	CASTKRQSSYNEQFF	TGTGCCAGCACCAAGCGGCAGTCGAGTTACAATGAGCAGTTCTTC
-	TRBV18	TRBJ2-6	TRBD2	CASSPLAGLSGANVLTF	TGTGCCAGCTCACCTCTAGCGGGGCTCTCTGGGGCCAACGTCCTGACTTTC
-	TRBV5-1	TRBJ2-2	-	CASSPWAQNTGELFF	TGCGCCAGCAGCCCCTGGGCCCAAAACACCGGGGAGCTGTTTTTT
-	TRBV19	TRBJ2-4	-	CASSTRQSAKNIQYF	TGTGCCAGTAGTACACGACAGTCAGCCAAAAACATTCAGTACTTC
-	TRBV9	TRBJ1-1	-	CASSVVLGGNTEAFF	TGTGCCAGCAGCGTCGTCCTGGGGGGGAACACTGAAGCTTTCTTT
-	TRBV7-2	TRBJ2-5	-	CASSTYKSTVSTQYF	TGTGCCAGCAGCACCTACAAATCGACAGTCAGCACCCAGTACTTC
-	TRBV6-4	TRBJ2-3	-	CASSKKAGWTDTQYF	TGTGCCAGCAGTAAAAAGGCGGGGTGGACAGATACGCAGTATTTT
-	TRBV7-8	TRBJ2-1	-	CASSLAGGGGYNEQFF	TGTGCCAGCAGCTTAGCAGGGGGAGGGGGATACAATGAGCAGTTCTTC
-	TRBV20-1	TRBJ2-5	TRBD2	CRILAGETQYF	TGCAGGATACTAGCGGGAGAGACCCAGTACTTC
once	TRBV28	TRBJ2-2	TRBD2	CASSPGGLAGDTGELFF	TGTGCCAGCAGTCCCGGGGGACTAGCGGGAGACACCGGGGAGCTGTTTTTT
-	TRBV5-1	TRBJ2-2	TRBD1	CASSLAWTGPTGELFF	TGCGCCAGCAGCTTGGCCTGGACAGGGCCCACCGGGGAGCTGTTTTTT
few	TRBV10-2	TRBJ2-1	TRBD1	CASSESVEGARSVF	TGCGCCAGCAGTGAGTCGGTCGAGGGGGCGCGATCGGTCTTC
-	TRBV3-1/TRBV3-2	TRBJ1-1	-	CASRLEPFEAFF	TGTGCCAGCCGCCTCGAGCCTTTTGAAGCTTTCTTT
-	TRBV5-1	TRBJ2-7	TRBD2	CASSLASSGTNRKQYF	TGCGCCAGCAGCTTAGCCAGTAGCGGGACCAACCGTAAGCAGTACTTC
-	TRBV30	TRBJ2-5	-	CAWRDSTPETQYF	TGTGCCTGGAGGGACTCCACCCCGGAGACCCAGTACTTC
-	TRBV5-1	TRBJ2-2	TRBD1	CASSSRTGATGELFF	TGCGCCAGCAGCTCCAGGACAGGGGCGACCGGGGAGCTGTTTTTT
-	TRBV15	TRBJ2-3	TRBD2	CATSRGSGRSDTQYF	TGTGCCACCAGCAGAGGTAGCGGGAGATCGGATACGCAGTATTTT
-	TRBV10-1	TRBJ1-1	-	CASSASRGARNTEAFF	TGCGCCAGCAGTGCAAGTCGCGGAGCCAGGAACACTGAAGCTTTCTTT
-	TRBV10-1	TRBJ1-1	TRBD1	CASSESYRGPVAEAFF	TGCGCCAGCAGTGAGTCCTACAGGGGACCGGTTGCTGAAGCTTTCTTT
once	TRBV6-4	TRBJ2-1	TRBD2	CASSDPLAGVVVF	TGTGCCAGCAGTGACCCATTGGCGGGAGTAGTGGTCTTC
-	TRBV18	TRBJ2-4	-	CASSPPWAELAKNIQYF	TGTGCCAGCTCACCACCGTGGGCAGAACTAGCCAAAAACATTCAGTACTTC
few	TRBV6-1	TRBJ1-2	-	CASSEGRGRVIYGYTF	TGTGCCAGCAGTGAAGGTCGCGGCAGAGTGATTTATGGCTACACCTTC
-	TRBV2	TRBJ1-5	TRBD1	CASNRRGGNQPQHF	TGTGCCAGCAACCGCAGGGGGGGCAATCAGCCCCAGCATTTT
-	TRBV19	TRBJ1-1	TRBD1	CASRGDRNTEAFF	TGTGCCAGTAGAGGGGACAGAAACACTGAAGCTTTCTTT
-	TRBV3-1/TRBV3-2	TRBJ2-7	TRBD2	CASSGTSGTYEQYF	TGTGCCAGCAGCGGGACTAGCGGAACCTACGAGCAGTACTTC
-	TRBV2	TRBJ2-2	-	CASRFDRQGGELFF	TGTGCCAGCAGGTTCGACAGACAAGGGGGGGAGCTGTTTTTT
-	TRBV5-4	TRBJ1-4	-	CASSAQGRGNEKLFF	TGTGCCAGCAGCGCACAGGGAAGGGGGAATGAAAAACTGTTTTTT
-	TRBV28	TRBJ1-3	-	CASSPPGTSGNTIYF	TGTGCCAGCAGTCCCCCTGGGACTTCTGGAAACACCATATATTTT
few	TRBV4-1	TRBJ1-4	TRBD1	CASSQGQGYEKLFF	TGCGCCAGCAGCCAAGGACAGGGCTATGAAAAACTGTTTTTT
-	TRBV30	TRBJ1-1	-	CAWSIQINTEAFF	TGTGCCTGGAGTATACAGATCAACACTGAAGCTTTCTTT
-	TRBV21-1	TRBJ2-7	-	CASSPASTLTYEQYF	TGTGCCAGCAGCCCTGCGTCCACTCTCACCTACGAGCAGTACTTC
-	TRBV9	TRBJ1-4	TRBD1	CASSVGPGQGQNEKLFF	TGTGCCAGCAGCGTAGGCCCCGGGCAGGGACAGAATGAAAAACTGTTTTTT
-	TRBV3-1/TRBV3-2	TRBJ2-5	TRBD1	CASSRRTGGEETQYF	TGTGCCAGCAGCCGCCGGACAGGGGGCGAAGAGACCCAGTACTTC
once	TRBV12-5	TRBJ2-1	TRBD2	CASASTSGSSYNEQFF	TGTGCTAGTGCCTCTACTAGCGGGAGTTCATACAATGAGCAGTTCTTC
once	TRBV5-1	TRBJ1-2	TRBD1	CASSLTSTGGNYGYTF	TGCGCCAGCAGCTTAACTTCGACAGGGGGGAACTATGGCTACACCTTC
-	TRBV9	TRBJ2-3	TRBD2	CASSALLAGGADTQYF	TGTGCCAGCAGCGCTCTTCTAGCGGGAGGGGCAGATACGCAGTATTTT
few	TRBV28	TRBJ1-1	TRBD1	CASTEGQGWNTEAFF	TGTGCCAGCACCGAGGGACAGGGGTGGAACACTGAAGCTTTCTTT
-	TRBV28	TRBJ1-5	-	CASRTRAGLTSNQPQHF	TGTGCCAGCCGCACTAGAGCCGGGCTCACAAGCAATCAGCCCCAGCATTTT
-	TRBV27	TRBJ2-7	-	CASSLSGGGWYEQYF	TGTGCCAGCAGTTTGTCGGGAGGGGGCTGGTACGAGCAGTACTTC
-	TRBV27	TRBJ2-7	TRBD2	CASSLAGEVHEQYF	TGTGCCAGCAGTCTAGCGGGAGAGGTACACGAGCAGTACTTC
-	TRBV25-1	TRBJ2-3	TRBD2	CASSGLAGTDTQYF	TGTGCCAGCAGTGGACTAGCGGGGACAGATACGCAGTATTTT
-	TRBV19	TRBJ2-6	-	CASNTGSGANVLTF	TGTGCCAGTAACACAGGGTCAGGGGCCAACGTCCTGACTTTC
once	TRBV19	TRBJ2-7	TRBD2	CASSITTSGSYEQYF	TGTGCCAGTAGTATCACGACTAGCGGGAGTTACGAGCAGTACTTC
once	TRBV6-1	TRBJ1-2	-	CASSENLYNNYGYTF	TGTGCCAGCAGTGAAAATTTATACAATAACTATGGCTACACCTTC
-	TRBV27	TRBJ2-7	-	CASSLLGGSYEQYF	TGTGCCAGCAGTTTATTAGGGGGTTCCTACGAGCAGTACTTC
-	TRBV7-9	TRBJ2-3	TRBD1	CASSSPGTGGLVITDTQYF	TGTGCCAGCAGCTCACCCGGGACAGGGGGCCTTGTCATCACAGATACGCAGTATTTT
-	TRBV11-3	TRBJ2-1	TRBD2	CASSLGERLATRSDEQFF	TGTGCCAGCAGCCTGGGGGAGAGACTAGCTACAAGGTCGGATGAGCAGTTCTTC
-	TRBV6-1	TRBJ1-2	-	CASSEGPGGFYGYTF	TGTGCCAGCAGTGAAGGTCCGGGTGGGTTCTATGGCTACACCTTC
-	TRBV19	TRBJ1-4	-	CASSWSGGDEKLFF	TGTGCCAGTAGTTGGAGCGGAGGTGATGAAAAACTGTTTTTT
-	TRBV28	TRBJ2-7	-	CASSSIRMMREQYF	TGTGCCAGCAGTTCGATTAGAATGATGCGCGAGCAGTACTTC